The clone carrying this TCR beta chain was detected a few times. Its antigen is unidentified. This specimen comes from a study of response to subunit inactivated influenza vaccine. Study-wide findings and caveats: The authors proposed limited new T cell recruitment per seasonal influenza vaccination.

A single record per CDR3 protein comes from TCRdb applying MiXCR to the RT-PCR reads. The data contain roughly 460,000 distinct CDR3 sequences, over 9.5% of them singletons. The CDR3 extends over 15 amino acids. Trimming left V 4 bases short and J 5 bases short, with 16 bases between. Germline CDR1 SGHKS, CDR2 YYEKEE (reference sequence). The source of this sequence is a man in his forties or fifties who received an inactivated influenza vaccine. The sequencing here drew on PBMCs from blood, taken 35 to 45 days after vaccination. The chain joins TRBV5-5 to TRBJ1-5, with D possibly matching TRBD1 (6 bases). DNA for the CDR3: TGTGCCAGCAGCCCGGGGACAATAGGAGATCAGCCCCAGCATTTT. It codes for CASSPGTIGDQPQHF.